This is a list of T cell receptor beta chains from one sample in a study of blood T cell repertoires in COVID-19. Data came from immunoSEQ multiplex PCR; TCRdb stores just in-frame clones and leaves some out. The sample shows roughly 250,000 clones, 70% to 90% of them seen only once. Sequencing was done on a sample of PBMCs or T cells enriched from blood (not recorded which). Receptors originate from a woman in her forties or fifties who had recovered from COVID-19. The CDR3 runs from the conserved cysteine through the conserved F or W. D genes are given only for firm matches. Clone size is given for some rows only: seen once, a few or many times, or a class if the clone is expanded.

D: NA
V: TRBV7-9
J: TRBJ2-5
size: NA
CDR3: CASSSSGSEETQYF
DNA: TGTGCCAGCAGCTCATCCGGGAGCGAAGAGACCCAGTACTTC

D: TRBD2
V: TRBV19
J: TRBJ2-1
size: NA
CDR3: CASSFALAGGITYNEQFF
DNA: TGTGCCAGTAGTTTCGCCCTAGCGGGAGGAATTACCTACAATGAGCAGTTCTTC

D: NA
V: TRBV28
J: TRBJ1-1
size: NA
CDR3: CASSLATYGNTEAFF
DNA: TGTGCCAGCAGTTTAGCGACATATGGGAACACTGAAGCTTTCTTT

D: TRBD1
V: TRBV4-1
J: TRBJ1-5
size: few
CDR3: CASSQNRGDQPQHF
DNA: TGCGCCAGCAGCCAAAACAGGGGGGACCAGCCCCAGCATTTT

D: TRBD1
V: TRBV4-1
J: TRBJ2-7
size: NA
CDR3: CASSPRDRLLGEQYF
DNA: TGCGCCAGCAGCCCCCGGGACAGGTTATTGGGCGAGCAGTACTTC

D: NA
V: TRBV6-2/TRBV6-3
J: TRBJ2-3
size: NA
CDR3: CASSTGLALSGTQYF
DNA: TGTGCCAGCAGCACCGGACTGGCGTTGAGCGGTACGCAGTATTTT

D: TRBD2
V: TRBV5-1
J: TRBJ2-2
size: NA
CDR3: CASSPGTSHTGELFF
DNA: TGCGCCAGCAGCCCCGGGACTAGCCACACCGGGGAGCTGTTTTTT

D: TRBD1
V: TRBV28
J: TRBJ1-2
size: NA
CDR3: CASSLPQGQPGSGYTF
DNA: TGTGCCAGCAGTCTTCCCCAGGGACAGCCGGGGAGTGGCTACACCTTC

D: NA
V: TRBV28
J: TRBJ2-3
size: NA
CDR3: CASSLSWGGGTDTQYF
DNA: TGTGCCAGCAGTTTGTCTTGGGGCGGGGGCACAGATACGCAGTATTTT

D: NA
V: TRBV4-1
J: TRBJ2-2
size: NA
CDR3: CASSQFIGLENTGELFF
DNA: TGCGCCAGCAGCCAATTCATCGGTCTTGAAAACACCGGGGAGCTGTTTTTT

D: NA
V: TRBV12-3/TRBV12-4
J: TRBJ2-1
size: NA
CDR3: CASRLASYNEQFF
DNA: TGTGCCAGCAGACTAGCTTCCTACAATGAGCAGTTCTTC

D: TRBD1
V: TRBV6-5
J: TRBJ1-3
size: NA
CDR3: CASSLQGVGGGNTIYF
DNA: TGTGCCAGCAGTTTACAGGGGGTCGGGGGTGGAAACACCATATATTTT

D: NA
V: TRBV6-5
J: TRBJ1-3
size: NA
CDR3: CASSSLGSGNTIYF
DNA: TGTGCCAGCAGTTCACTAGGTTCTGGAAACACCATATATTTT

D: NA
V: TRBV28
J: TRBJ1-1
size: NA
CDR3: CASSPRGGGNTEAFF
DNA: TGTGCCAGCAGTCCACGGGGGGGCGGGAACACTGAAGCTTTCTTT

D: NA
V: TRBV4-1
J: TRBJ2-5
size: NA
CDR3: CASSQDDWQETQYF
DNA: TGCGCCAGCAGCCAAGATGACTGGCAAGAGACCCAGTACTTC

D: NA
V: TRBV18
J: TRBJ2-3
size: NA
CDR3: CASSQRVDSQYF
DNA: TGTGCCAGCTCACAGCGGGTAGATTCGCAGTATTTT

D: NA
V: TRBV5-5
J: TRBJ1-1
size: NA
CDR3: CASSQRPTVGAFF
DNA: TGTGCCAGCAGCCAGAGACCGACAGTGGGTGCTTTCTTT

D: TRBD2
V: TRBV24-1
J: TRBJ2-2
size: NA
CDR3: CATSDSERLAGDTGELFF
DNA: TGTGCCACCAGTGATTCCGAAAGACTAGCGGGAGACACCGGGGAGCTGTTTTTT

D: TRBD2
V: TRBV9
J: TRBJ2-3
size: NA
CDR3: CASSVGGGGLAGTDTQYF
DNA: TGTGCCAGCAGCGTAGGGGGAGGGGGACTAGCGGGCACAGATACGCAGTATTTT

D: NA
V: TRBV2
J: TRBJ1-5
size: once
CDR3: CASSERRLIYQPQHF
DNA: TGTGCCAGCAGTGAACGGCGGCTAATTTATCAGCCCCAGCATTTT

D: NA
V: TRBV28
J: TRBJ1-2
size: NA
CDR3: CASRQRGALYGYTF
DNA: TGTGCCAGCAGACAGCGGGGGGCGCTCTATGGCTACACCTTC

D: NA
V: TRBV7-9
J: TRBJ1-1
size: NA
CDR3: CASSLQGNTEAFF
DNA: TGTGCCAGCAGTCTGCAGGGGAACACTGAAGCTTTCTTT

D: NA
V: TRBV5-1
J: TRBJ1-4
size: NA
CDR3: CASSLVTTNEKLFF
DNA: TGCGCCAGCAGCTTGGTTACAACTAATGAAAAACTGTTTTTT

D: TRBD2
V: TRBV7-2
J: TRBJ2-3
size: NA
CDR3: CASSWGLAGGADTQYF
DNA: TGTGCCAGCAGCTGGGGACTAGCGGGAGGGGCAGATACGCAGTATTTT

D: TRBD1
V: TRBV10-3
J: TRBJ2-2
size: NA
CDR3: CATWDRGNTGELFF
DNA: TGTGCCACCTGGGACAGGGGAAACACCGGGGAGCTGTTTTTT

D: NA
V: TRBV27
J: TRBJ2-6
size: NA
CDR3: CASSTPSSGANVLTF
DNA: TGTGCCAGCAGTACTCCGAGCTCTGGGGCCAACGTCCTGACTTTC

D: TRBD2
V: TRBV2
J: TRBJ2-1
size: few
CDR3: CASRSTSGGYEQFF
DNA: TGTGCCAGCAGGTCTACTAGCGGAGGTTATGAGCAGTTCTTC

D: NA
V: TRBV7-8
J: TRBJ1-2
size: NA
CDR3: CASSLGTGVSAGYTF
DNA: TGTGCCAGCAGCTTAGGCACGGGGGTATCAGCTGGCTACACCTTC

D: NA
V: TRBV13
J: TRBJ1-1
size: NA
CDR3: CASSDSYTEAFF
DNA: TGTGCCAGCAGTGACAGTTACACTGAAGCTTTCTTT

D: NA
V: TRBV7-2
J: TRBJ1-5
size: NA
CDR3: CASSLAGQGNNQPQHF
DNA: TGTGCCAGCAGCTTAGCGGGGCAGGGGAACAATCAGCCCCAGCATTTT

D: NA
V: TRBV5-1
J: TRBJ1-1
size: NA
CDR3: CASSERSSTEAFF
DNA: TGCGCCAGCAGTGAGAGGTCCTCCACTGAAGCTTTCTTT

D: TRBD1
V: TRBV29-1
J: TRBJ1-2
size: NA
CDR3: CSVDSTGGRGYGYTF
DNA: TGCAGCGTAGATTCGACAGGGGGTAGGGGGTATGGCTACACCTTC

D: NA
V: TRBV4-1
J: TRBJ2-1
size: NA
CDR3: CASSQDLGARYNEQFF
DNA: TGCGCCAGCAGCCAAGATTTGGGGGCGCGGTACAATGAGCAGTTCTTC

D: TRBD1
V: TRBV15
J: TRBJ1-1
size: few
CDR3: CATSRDLRGHTEAFF
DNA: TGTGCCACCAGCAGAGATTTGAGGGGGCACACTGAAGCTTTCTTT

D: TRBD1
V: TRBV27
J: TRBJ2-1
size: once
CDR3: CASSLKDPGQTNEQFF
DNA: TGTGCCAGCAGTTTAAAGGACCCGGGACAGACCAATGAGCAGTTCTTC

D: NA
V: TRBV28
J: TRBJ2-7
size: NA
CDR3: CASSYSHYEQYF
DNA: TGTGCCAGCAGTTACAGCCACTACGAGCAGTACTTC

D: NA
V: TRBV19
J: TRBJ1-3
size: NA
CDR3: CASIGTVLSGNTIYF
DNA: TGTGCCAGTATTGGAACAGTCCTCTCTGGAAACACCATATATTTT

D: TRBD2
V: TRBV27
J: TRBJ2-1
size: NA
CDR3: CASRRGGLAGTYNEQFF
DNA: TGTGCCAGCCGGCGGGGAGGACTAGCGGGGACGTACAATGAGCAGTTCTTC

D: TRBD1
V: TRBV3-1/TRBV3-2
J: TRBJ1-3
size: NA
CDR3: CASSQRQGTGNTIYF
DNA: TGTGCCAGCAGCCAAAGACAGGGAACCGGAAACACCATATATTTT

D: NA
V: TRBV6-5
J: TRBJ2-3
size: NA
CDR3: CASRDHREGDTQYF
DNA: TGTGCCAGCAGAGATCACAGGGAAGGAGATACGCAGTATTTT

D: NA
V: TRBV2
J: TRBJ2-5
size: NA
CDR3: CASMGNGGETQYF
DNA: TGTGCCAGCATGGGGAACGGGGGAGAGACCCAGTACTTC

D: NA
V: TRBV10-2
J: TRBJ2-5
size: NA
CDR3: CASTDTGFQETQYF
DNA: TGCGCCAGCACTGATACAGGTTTCCAAGAGACCCAGTACTTC

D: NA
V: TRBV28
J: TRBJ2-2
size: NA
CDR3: CASSLPSLLEVTGELFF
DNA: TGTGCCAGCAGTTTACCCAGTCTGCTCGAAGTAACCGGGGAGCTGTTTTTT

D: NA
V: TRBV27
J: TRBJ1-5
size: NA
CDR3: CASSSPGQPQHF
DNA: TGTGCCAGCAGTTCCCCGGGACAGCCCCAGCATTTT

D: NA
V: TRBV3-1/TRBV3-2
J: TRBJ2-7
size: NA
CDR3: CASSLNRDEQYF
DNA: TGTGCCAGCAGCCTTAACAGGGACGAGCAGTACTTC

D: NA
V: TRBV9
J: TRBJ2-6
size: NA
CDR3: CASSVRGSGANVLTF
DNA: TGTGCCAGCAGCGTACGGGGGTCTGGGGCCAACGTCCTGACTTTC

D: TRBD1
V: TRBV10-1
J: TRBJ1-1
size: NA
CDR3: CASSAYRGRTEAFF
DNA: TGCGCCAGCAGTGCATACAGGGGGCGGACTGAAGCTTTCTTT

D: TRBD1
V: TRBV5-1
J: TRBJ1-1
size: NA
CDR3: CASSPNHITGAGNTEAFF
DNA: TGCGCCAGCAGCCCTAACCATATTACAGGGGCAGGAAACACTGAAGCTTTCTTT

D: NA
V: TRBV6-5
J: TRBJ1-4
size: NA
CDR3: CASSFLNEKLFF
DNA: TGTGCCAGCAGTTTCCTGAATGAAAAACTGTTTTTT

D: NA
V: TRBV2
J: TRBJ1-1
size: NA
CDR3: CASKTSGLKNTEAFF
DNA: TGTGCCAGCAAAACTTCGGGACTTAAGAACACTGAAGCTTTCTTT

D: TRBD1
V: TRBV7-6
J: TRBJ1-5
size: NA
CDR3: CASSLETGRFQPQHF
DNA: TGTGCCAGCAGCTTAGAGACAGGGAGATTTCAGCCCCAGCATTTT

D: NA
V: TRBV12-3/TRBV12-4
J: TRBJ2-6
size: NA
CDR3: CASRGLGANVLTF
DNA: TGTGCCAGCAGGGGCCTTGGGGCCAACGTCCTGACTTTC

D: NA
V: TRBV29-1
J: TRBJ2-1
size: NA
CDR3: CSVVLPDSTSYNEQFF
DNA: TGCAGCGTTGTCCTTCCCGACAGTACCTCCTACAATGAGCAGTTCTTC

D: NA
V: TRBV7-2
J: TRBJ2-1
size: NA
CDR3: CASSSNWAGEQFF
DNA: TGTGCCAGCAGCTCTAATTGGGCTGGGGAGCAGTTCTTC